The subject of this entry is one TCR beta chain. The data stem from a study of spatial heterogeneity in lung cancer. Across the study: Sequences of the beta chain were consistently detected in greater numbers than alpha-chain sequences.

Time point meaning: sample taken at primary tumor resection. Unsorted tumor, nontumor lung tissue or cryopreserved PBMC supplied the whole RNA. On each TCR cDNA molecule, a unique molecular identifier was present. One entry per CDR3 protein, called by TCRdb with MiXCR from the 5' RACE reads. The data hold about 85,000 distinct CDR3 sequences, with around 21% observed a single time. CDR1 is LNHDA, CDR2 SQIVND, per germline (reference sequence). The CDR3 totals 14 residues. V lost 3 bases and J lost 1, with 10 bases in between. The source of this sequence is a male donor with early-stage non-small cell lung cancer. This specimen was PBMCs, taken at surgery. The chain carries TRBV19 and TRBJ2-7; maybe TRBD1 (6 bases). The CDR3 here is CASSIQGQSYEQYF. The CDR3 region has the DNA TGTGCCAGTAGTATCCAAGGACAGTCCTACGAGCAGTACTTC.